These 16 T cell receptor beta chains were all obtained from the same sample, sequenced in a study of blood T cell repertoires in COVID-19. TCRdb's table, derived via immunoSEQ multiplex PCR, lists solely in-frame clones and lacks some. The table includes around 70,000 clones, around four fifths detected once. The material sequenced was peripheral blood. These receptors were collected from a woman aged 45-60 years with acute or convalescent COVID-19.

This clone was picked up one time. The CDR3 spells CASSFYLDRERGGETQYF. Written as DNA, the CDR3 is TGTGCCAGCAGCTTTTACCTTGACAGGGAAAGGGGTGGTGAGACCCAGTACTTC. The chain uses TRBV7-9 and TRBJ2-5; 7 bases are a match to TRBD1. Germline CDR1 SEHNR, CDR2 FQNEAQ (reference sequence). The trim removed 3 bases at V and 5 bases at J, leaving 18 bases unmatched. The CDR3 is 18 residues long.

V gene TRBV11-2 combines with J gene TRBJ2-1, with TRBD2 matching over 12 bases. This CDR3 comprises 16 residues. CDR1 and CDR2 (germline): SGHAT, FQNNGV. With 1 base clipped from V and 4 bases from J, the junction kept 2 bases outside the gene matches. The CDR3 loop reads CASSLGGLAGYNEQFF. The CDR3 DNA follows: TGTGCCAGCAGCTTAGGGGGACTAGCGGGTTACAATGAGCAGTTCTTC. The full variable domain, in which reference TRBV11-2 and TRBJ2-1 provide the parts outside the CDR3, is EAGVAQSPRYKIIEKRQSVAFWCNPISGHATLYWYQQILGQGPKLLIQFQNNGVVDDSQLPKDRFSAERLKGVDSTLKIQPAKLEDSAVYLCASSLGGLAGYNEQFFGPGTRLTVL.

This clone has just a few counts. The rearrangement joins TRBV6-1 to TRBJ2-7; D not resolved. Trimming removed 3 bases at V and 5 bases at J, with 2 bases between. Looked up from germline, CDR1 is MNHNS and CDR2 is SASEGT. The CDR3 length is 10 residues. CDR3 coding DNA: TGTGCCAGCAGTGACAACGAGCAGTACTTC. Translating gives CASSDNEQYF.

CDR3 residues: CASSLSFGETQYF. For the CDR3, the DNA is TGTGCCAGCAGCTTAAGTTTCGGAGAGACCCAGTACTTC. The rearrangement links TRBV7-3 to TRBJ2-5; D gene uncertain. There are 13 residues in the CDR3. Germline lookup yields CDR1 SGHTA and CDR2 FQGTGA. Trimming left V 1 base short and J 4 bases short, with 7 bases between.

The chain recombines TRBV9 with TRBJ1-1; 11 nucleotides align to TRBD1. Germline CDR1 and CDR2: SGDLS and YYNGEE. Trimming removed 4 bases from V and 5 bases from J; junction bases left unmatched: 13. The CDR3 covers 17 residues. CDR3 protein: CASSQHINGTGGTEAFF. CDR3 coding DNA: TGTGCCAGCAGCCAGCATATTAACGGGACAGGGGGGACTGAAGCTTTCTTT.

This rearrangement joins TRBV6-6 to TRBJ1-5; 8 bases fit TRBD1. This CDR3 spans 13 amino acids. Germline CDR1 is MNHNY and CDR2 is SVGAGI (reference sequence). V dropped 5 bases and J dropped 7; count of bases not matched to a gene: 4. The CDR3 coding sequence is TGTGCCAGCAGTCTACAGGGGGACCAGCCCCAGCATTTT. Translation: CASSLQGDQPQHF.

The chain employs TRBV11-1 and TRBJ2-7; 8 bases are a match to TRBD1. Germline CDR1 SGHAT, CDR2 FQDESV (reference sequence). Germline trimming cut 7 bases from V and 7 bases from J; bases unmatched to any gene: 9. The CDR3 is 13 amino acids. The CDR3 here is CASNGQGAREQYF. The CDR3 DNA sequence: TGTGCCAGCAACGGGCAGGGGGCGCGTGAGCAGTACTTC.

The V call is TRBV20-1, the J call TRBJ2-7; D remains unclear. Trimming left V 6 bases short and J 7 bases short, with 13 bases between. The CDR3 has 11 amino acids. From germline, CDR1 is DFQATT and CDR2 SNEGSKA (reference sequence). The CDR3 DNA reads TGCAGTGCCTATTTTTTCCGGGAGCAGTACTTC. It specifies CSAYFFREQYF.

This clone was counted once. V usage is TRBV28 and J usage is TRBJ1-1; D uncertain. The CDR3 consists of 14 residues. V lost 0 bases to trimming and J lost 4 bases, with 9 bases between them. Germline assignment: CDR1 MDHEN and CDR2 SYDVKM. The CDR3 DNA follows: TGTGCCAGCAGTTTATGGGCAGGTGGCACTGAAGCTTTCTTT. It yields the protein CASSLWAGGTEAFF.

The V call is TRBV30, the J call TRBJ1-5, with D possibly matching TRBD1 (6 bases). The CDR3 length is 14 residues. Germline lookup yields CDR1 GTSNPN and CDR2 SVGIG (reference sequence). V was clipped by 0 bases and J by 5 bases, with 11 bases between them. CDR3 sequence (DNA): TGTGCCTGGAGTGTACTGGGGGCATATCAGCCCCAGCATTTT. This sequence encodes CAWSVLGAYQPQHF. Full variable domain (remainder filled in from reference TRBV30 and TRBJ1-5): SQTIHQWPATLVQPVGSPLSLECTVEGTSNPNLYWYRQAAGRGLQLLFYSVGIGQISSEVPQNLSASRPQDRQFILSSKKLLLSDSGFYLCAWSVLGAYQPQHFGDGTRLSIL.

As DNA, the CDR3 is TGTGCCAGCCAGGGGGCTGGCGAAAAACTGTTTTTT. This gives the protein CASQGAGEKLFF. The chain combines TRBV2 with TRBJ1-4, with TRBD1 matching 8 bases. J was trimmed by 8 bases and V by 8 bases; bases with no gene match: 4. Germline lookup yields CDR1 SNHLY and CDR2 FYNNEI. This CDR3 has 12 amino acids.

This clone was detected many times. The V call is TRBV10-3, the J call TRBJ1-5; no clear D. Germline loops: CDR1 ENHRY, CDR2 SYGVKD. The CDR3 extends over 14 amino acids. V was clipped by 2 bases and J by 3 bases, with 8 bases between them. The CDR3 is CAISEPGNNQPQHF. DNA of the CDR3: TGTGCCATCAGTGAGCCCGGGAACAATCAGCCCCAGCATTTT.

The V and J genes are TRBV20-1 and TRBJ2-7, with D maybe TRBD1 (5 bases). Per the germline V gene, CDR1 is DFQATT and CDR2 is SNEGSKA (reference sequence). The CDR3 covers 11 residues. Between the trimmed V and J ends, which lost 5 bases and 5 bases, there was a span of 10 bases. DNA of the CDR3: TGCAGTGCTCCCCGACAGAACGAGCAGTACTTC. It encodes CSAPRQNEQYF.

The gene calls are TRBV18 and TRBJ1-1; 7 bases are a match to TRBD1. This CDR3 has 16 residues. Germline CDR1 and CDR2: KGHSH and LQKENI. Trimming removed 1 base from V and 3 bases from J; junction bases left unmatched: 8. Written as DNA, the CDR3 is TGTGCCAGCTCACCACAGGGGGCTGGAACAGACACTGAAGCTTTCTTT. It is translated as CASSPQGAGTDTEAFF.

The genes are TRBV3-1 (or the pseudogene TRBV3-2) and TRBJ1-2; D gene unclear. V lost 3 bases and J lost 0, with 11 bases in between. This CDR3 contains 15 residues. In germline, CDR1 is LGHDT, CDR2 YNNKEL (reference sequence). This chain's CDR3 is CASSQETDPNYGYTF. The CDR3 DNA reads TGTGCCAGCAGCCAGGAAACAGACCCTAACTATGGCTACACCTTC.

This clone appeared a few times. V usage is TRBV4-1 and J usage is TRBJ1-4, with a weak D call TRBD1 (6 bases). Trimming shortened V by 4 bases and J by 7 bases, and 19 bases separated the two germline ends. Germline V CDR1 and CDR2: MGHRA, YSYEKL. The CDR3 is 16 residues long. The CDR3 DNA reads TGCGCCAGCAGCCTAGATTACACGACAGGTTCTGAAAAACTGTTTTTT. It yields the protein CASSLDYTTGSEKLFF.